This T cell receptor (beta chain) was recorded in a study of beta chain features in type 1 diabetes. The study, taken as a whole, reports: Across all four CD4+ subsets, people with type 1 diabetes showed modestly shorter TCRB CDR3s.

Sequenced material consisted of expressed TCRB transcripts (all of the isolated RNA was reverse transcribed). Using immunoSEQ multiplex PCR, the repertoire was profiled, and TCRdb retains in-frame clones only, with some absent. The sample includes over 150,000 clones, 6% to 9% seen only once; the top ten take about 0.5%. CDR3 length: 15 residues. CDR1 is LGHNA, CDR2 YSLEER, per germline. Germline trimming cut 4 bases from V and 3 bases from J; bases unmatched to any gene: 8. A note on this clone: Its specificity is not known.

This TCR was sampled from a man younger than 35 with type 1 diabetes. Sequenced input: central memory CD4+ T cells from blood. This rearrangement joins TRBV4-3 to TRBJ2-5; 7 bases are a match to TRBD2. The CDR3 here is CASSPRFGGEETQYF. CDR3 DNA: TGCGCCAGCAGCCCTCGGTTTGGGGGGGAAGAGACCCAGTACTTC.